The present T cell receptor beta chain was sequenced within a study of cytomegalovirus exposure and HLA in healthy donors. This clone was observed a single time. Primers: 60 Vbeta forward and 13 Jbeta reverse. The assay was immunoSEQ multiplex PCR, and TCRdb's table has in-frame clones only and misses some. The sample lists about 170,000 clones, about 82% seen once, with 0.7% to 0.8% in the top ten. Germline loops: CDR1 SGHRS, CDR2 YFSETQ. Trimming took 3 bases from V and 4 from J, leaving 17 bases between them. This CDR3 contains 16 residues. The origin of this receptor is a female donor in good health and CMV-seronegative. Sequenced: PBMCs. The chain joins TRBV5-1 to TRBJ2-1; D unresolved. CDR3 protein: CASSSDLLGPYNEQFF. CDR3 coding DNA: TGCGCCAGCAGCTCTGACCTATTGGGCCCTTACAATGAGCAGTTCTTC.